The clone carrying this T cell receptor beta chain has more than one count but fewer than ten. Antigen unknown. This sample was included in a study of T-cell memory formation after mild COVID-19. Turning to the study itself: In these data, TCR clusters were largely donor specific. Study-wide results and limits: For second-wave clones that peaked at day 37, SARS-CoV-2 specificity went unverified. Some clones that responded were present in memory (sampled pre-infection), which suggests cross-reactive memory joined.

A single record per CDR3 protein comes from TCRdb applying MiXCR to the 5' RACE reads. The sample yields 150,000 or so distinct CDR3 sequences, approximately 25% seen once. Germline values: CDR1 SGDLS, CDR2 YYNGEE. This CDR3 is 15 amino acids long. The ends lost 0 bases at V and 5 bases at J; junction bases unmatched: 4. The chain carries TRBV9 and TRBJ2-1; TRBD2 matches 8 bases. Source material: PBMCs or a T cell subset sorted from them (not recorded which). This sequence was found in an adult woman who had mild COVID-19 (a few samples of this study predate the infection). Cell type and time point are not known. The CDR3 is CASSVAPGGDNEQFF. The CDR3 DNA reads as TGTGCCAGCAGCGTAGCCCCCGGGGGGGACAATGAGCAGTTCTTC.